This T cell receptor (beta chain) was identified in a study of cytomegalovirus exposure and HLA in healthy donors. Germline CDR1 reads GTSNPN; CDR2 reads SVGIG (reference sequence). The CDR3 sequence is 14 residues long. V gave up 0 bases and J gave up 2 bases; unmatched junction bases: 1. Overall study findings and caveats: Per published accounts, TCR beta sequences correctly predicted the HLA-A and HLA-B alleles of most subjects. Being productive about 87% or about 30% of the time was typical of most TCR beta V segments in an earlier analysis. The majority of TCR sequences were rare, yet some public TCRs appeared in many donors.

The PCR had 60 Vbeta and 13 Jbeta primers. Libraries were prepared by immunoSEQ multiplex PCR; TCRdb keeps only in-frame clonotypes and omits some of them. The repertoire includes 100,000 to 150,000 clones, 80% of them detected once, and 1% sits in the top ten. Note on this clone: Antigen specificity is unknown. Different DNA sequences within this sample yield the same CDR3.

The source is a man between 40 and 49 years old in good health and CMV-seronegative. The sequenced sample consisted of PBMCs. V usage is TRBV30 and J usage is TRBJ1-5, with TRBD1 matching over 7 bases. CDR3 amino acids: CAWSVGQGNQPQHF. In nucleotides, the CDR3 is TGTGCCTGGAGTGTCGGACAGGGCAATCAGCCCCAGCATTTT.